This T cell receptor beta chain was retrieved from a study of human T cells and chemical hapten exposure. Broader study findings: Large CDR3 similarity clusters arose significantly more often from expanded TCRs than from controls.

V was clipped by 10 bases and J by 7 bases; unmatched bases: 9. This CDR3 comprises 13 residues. Germline V gives CDR1 MGHRA, CDR2 YSYEKL. TCRdb independently ran MiXCR on the RACE reads; one entry per CDR3 protein. The repertoire holds tens of thousands of distinct CDR3 sequences, with around 10% as singletons. In its sample, this clonotype was seen many times. Its antigen is unidentified. Time point in this sample: patch test 1, 2 weeks after DPC sensitization. Treatment reported: therapeutic diphenylcyclopropenone sensitization with weekly scalp DPC. Blood collection happened ahead of applying each patch test.

The chain combines TRBV4-1 with TRBJ2-1; 8 bases agree with TRBD2. The TCR sequence derives from a woman in her thirties or forties with alopecia areata. Some clones in this sample may be carry-over from other donors' samples. The sequenced sample was whole blood, obtained in connection with sensitization to the hapten diphenylcyclopropenone (DPC). CDR3 sequence reads: CAITRSGGNEQFF. CDR3 DNA sequence: TGCGCCATCACGAGGAGCGGGGGAAATGAGCAGTTCTTC.